These T cell receptor beta chains were read from a single sample in a study of PD-L1 blockade in urothelial cancer. Clones were sequenced by immunoSEQ multiplex PCR, and TCRdb holds only the in-frame ones, with some missing. The table lists tens of thousands of clones, around 91% of them singletons, with under 2% in the top ten. Sequences were derived from PBMCs, sampled around atezolizumab (anti-PD-L1) treatment. These receptors originate from a man between 60 and 70 years old with urothelial cancer. Both conserved end residues are part of each CDR3. A D gene is named only where the DNA matches it firmly. Expanded clones are given a class, and other clones once, few, many or no size at all.

j_gene | v_gene | d_gene | abundance | CDR3aa | CDR3nt
TRBJ2-2 | TRBV2 | NA | NA | CASMAGGELFF | TGTGCCAGCATGGCGGGCGGGGAGCTGTTTTTT
TRBJ2-3 | TRBV4-3 | TRBD2 | NA | CASSQDQRRSGSLSDTQYF | TGCGCCAGCAGCCAAGATCAGCGGAGGAGCGGGAGTTTATCCGATACGCAGTATTTT
TRBJ1-1 | TRBV4-2 | NA | NA | CASSFQGPANTEAFF | TGTGCCAGCAGCTTCCAGGGGCCAGCGAACACTGAAGCTTTCTTT
TRBJ1-2 | TRBV5-4 | TRBD1 | NA | CASSSRTGKAYGYTF | TGTGCCAGCAGCTCAAGGACAGGGAAAGCCTATGGCTACACCTTC
TRBJ2-7 | TRBV4-1 | TRBD1 | NA | CASSLETGGSYEQYF | TGCGCCAGCAGCCTTGAGACAGGGGGGTCCTACGAGCAGTACTTC
TRBJ2-3 | TRBV2 | NA | NA | CASSDPGTQYF | TGTGCCAGCAGTGACCCAGGTACGCAGTATTTT
TRBJ2-7 | TRBV5-8 | TRBD2 | NA | CASRSGRTYEQYF | TGTGCCAGCAGAAGCGGGAGGACCTACGAGCAGTACTTC
TRBJ2-7 | TRBV21-1 | NA | NA | CASSKTPRLEGKLEQYF | TGTGCCAGCAGCAAGACCCCCCGACTAGAGGGAAAACTCGAGCAGTACTTC
TRBJ1-1 | TRBV15 | NA | few | CATSQEVEKNTEAFF | TGTGCCACCAGCCAAGAGGTCGAGAAGAACACTGAAGCTTTCTTT
TRBJ2-5 | TRBV14 | NA | NA | CASSSLVHQETQYF | TGTGCCAGCAGCTCACTAGTTCACCAAGAGACCCAGTACTTC
TRBJ1-5 | TRBV6-1 | TRBD1 | NA | CASSEAKGQGANNQPQHF | TGTGCCAGCAGTGAAGCGAAAGGACAGGGAGCTAACAATCAGCCCCAGCATTTT
TRBJ1-4 | TRBV6-6 | NA | once | CASRREFNEKLFF | TGTGCCAGCAGGAGGGAGTTTAATGAAAAACTGTTTTTT
TRBJ1-2 | TRBV6-1 | NA | NA | CASRAPGGHHYGYTF | TGTGCCAGCAGGGCCCCGGGGGGCCACCACTATGGCTACACCTTC
TRBJ2-1 | TRBV4-3 | NA | NA | CASSQFLAIPTYNEQFF | TGCGCCAGCAGCCAATTCCTAGCCATCCCGACCTACAATGAGCAGTTCTTC
TRBJ1-4 | TRBV19 | TRBD1 | NA | CASSLGQANEKLFF | TGTGCCAGTAGTCTGGGACAGGCTAATGAAAAACTGTTTTTT
TRBJ2-3 | TRBV7-2 | NA | NA | CASSPPGLARADTQYF | TGTGCCAGCAGCCCCCCTGGGCTAGCGCGCGCAGATACGCAGTATTTT
TRBJ2-5 | TRBV25-1 | NA | NA | CASSDWVGRGETQYF | TGTGCCAGCAGTGATTGGGTGGGGAGAGGAGAGACCCAGTACTTC
TRBJ2-7 | TRBV30 | NA | NA | CAWSVRGALYEQYF | TGTGCCTGGAGTGTACGTGGGGCTCTCTACGAGCAGTACTTC
TRBJ2-2 | TRBV9 | TRBD2 | NA | CASSAAAIGGAGELFF | TGTGCCAGCAGCGCCGCCGCCATCGGGGGGGCCGGGGAGCTGTTTTTT
TRBJ1-4 | TRBV13 | TRBD1 | NA | CASSREDRLTTNEKLFF | TGTGCCAGCAGCCGTGAGGACAGGTTAACAACTAATGAAAAACTGTTTTTT
TRBJ2-1 | TRBV11-2 | NA | once | CASSLGGDNEQFF | TGTGCCAGCAGCTTAGGGGGGGACAATGAGCAGTTCTTC
TRBJ2-7 | TRBV5-4 | TRBD2 | NA | CASSRGGGVFGEQYF | TGTGCCAGCAGTAGGGGCGGGGGGGTCTTCGGCGAGCAGTACTTC
TRBJ2-1 | TRBV29-1 | NA | once | CSVVGSKDEQFF | TGCAGCGTAGTCGGGAGTAAGGATGAGCAGTTCTTC
TRBJ1-6 | TRBV5-1 | NA | NA | CASSLGQDNSPLHF | TGCGCCAGCAGCTTGGGACAGGATAATTCACCCCTCCACTTT
TRBJ2-5 | TRBV5-6 | TRBD2 | NA | CASSLFGGLAEETQYF | TGTGCCAGCAGCCTGTTTGGGGGACTAGCGGAAGAGACCCAGTACTTC
TRBJ1-1 | TRBV30 | NA | NA | CAWGRVGSGAEAFF | TGTGCCTGGGGGCGGGTGGGGAGTGGCGCTGAAGCTTTCTTT
TRBJ1-3 | TRBV30 | NA | NA | CAWTPLGTGGTIYF | TGTGCCTGGACCCCTTTGGGCACCGGGGGCACCATATATTTT
TRBJ1-5 | TRBV2 | NA | NA | CASTAEVDQPQHF | TGTGCCAGCACCGCCGAGGTTGATCAGCCCCAGCATTTT
TRBJ2-7 | TRBV10-3 | TRBD1 | NA | CAIRPGQSSIYEQYF | TGTGCCATCAGGCCGGGACAGAGTTCTATCTACGAGCAGTACTTC
TRBJ2-1 | TRBV6-1 | NA | once | CASSEANNNEQFF | TGTGCCAGCAGTGAAGCAAACAACAATGAGCAGTTCTTC
TRBJ2-5 | TRBV6-1 | TRBD2 | NA | CASSARTSGGSSQETQYF | TGTGCCAGCAGTGCGAGGACTAGCGGGGGGTCTTCCCAAGAGACCCAGTACTTC
TRBJ1-5 | TRBV19 | NA | NA | CASSMSRRSNQPQHF | TGTGCCAGTAGTATGTCACGTAGAAGCAATCAGCCCCAGCATTTT
TRBJ2-5 | TRBV5-1 | NA | NA | CASSLRQETQYF | TGCGCCAGCAGCCTCAGACAAGAGACCCAGTACTTC
TRBJ2-5 | TRBV5-1 | TRBD1 | NA | CASSQQGEETQYF | TGCGCCAGCAGCCAACAGGGGGAAGAGACCCAGTACTTC
TRBJ1-5 | TRBV28 | NA | NA | CASNPPQGLGSVDQPQHF | TGTGCCAGCAACCCGCCCCAGGGTTTAGGTTCTGTCGACCAGCCCCAGCATTTT
TRBJ2-2 | TRBV9 | TRBD1 | once | CASSVLQGGTGELFF | TGTGCCAGCAGCGTATTACAGGGGGGCACCGGGGAGCTGTTTTTT
TRBJ2-2 | TRBV4-1 | TRBD1 | NA | CASSQEQGAYTGELFF | TGCGCCAGCAGCCAAGAACAGGGGGCTTACACCGGGGAGCTGTTTTTT
TRBJ2-5 | TRBV2 | NA | NA | CASRREETQYF | TGTGCCAGCAGAAGGGAGGAGACCCAGTACTTC
TRBJ1-4 | TRBV19 | NA | NA | CASSPRQEFNEKLFF | TGTGCCAGTAGTCCACGACAGGAGTTTAACGAAAAACTGTTTTTT
TRBJ2-2 | TRBV5-1 | TRBD2 | NA | CASTEHSGGSGELFF | TGCGCCAGCACCGAACATAGCGGGGGGTCCGGGGAGCTGTTTTTT
TRBJ1-6 | TRBV6-1 | TRBD1 | NA | CASSEVPDRGLSPLHF | TGTGCCAGCAGTGAAGTTCCGGACAGGGGGTTGTCACCCCTCCACTTT
TRBJ2-7 | TRBV7-2 | TRBD2 | NA | CASRTSGNSYEQYF | TGTGCCAGCAGAACTAGCGGGAACTCCTACGAGCAGTACTTC
TRBJ2-3 | TRBV7-8 | NA | NA | CASSRRAGYSTDTQYF | TGTGCCAGCAGCCGACGCGCGGGCTATAGCACAGATACGCAGTATTTT
TRBJ2-5 | TRBV6-6 | TRBD1 | NA | CASSKNPGQAGETQYF | TGTGCCAGCAGTAAGAACCCGGGACAGGCCGGTGAGACCCAGTACTTC
TRBJ2-5 | TRBV12-2 | NA | NA | CASRQRRFPGETQYF | TGTGCAAGTCGCCAGAGGAGGTTCCCGGGAGAGACCCAGTACTTC
TRBJ2-5 | TRBV6-5 | NA | NA | CASSFGRGSQETQYF | TGTGCCAGCAGTTTTGGAAGGGGGAGTCAAGAGACCCAGTACTTC
TRBJ2-1 | TRBV2 | TRBD2 | NA | CASSEGGLPWQFF | TGTGCCAGCAGTGAGGGGGGACTACCGTGGCAGTTCTTC
TRBJ2-2 | TRBV18 | NA | NA | CASSQEESRTGELFF | TGTGCCAGCTCACAGGAGGAAAGCCGCACCGGGGAGCTGTTTTTT
TRBJ2-1 | TRBV7-2 | TRBD2 | NA | CASSLDLAGDYEQFF | TGTGCCAGCAGCTTAGACCTAGCGGGAGATTATGAGCAGTTCTTC
TRBJ2-2 | TRBV7-3 | NA | NA | CASSSRAGTGELFF | TGTGCCAGCAGCTCAAGAGCGGGTACCGGGGAGCTGTTTTTT
TRBJ1-4 | TRBV29-1 | NA | NA | CSAGGGSNEKLFF | TGCAGCGCTGGGGGGGGCAGTAATGAAAAACTGTTTTTT
TRBJ1-5 | TRBV19 | NA | NA | CASREGGGSNQPQHF | TGTGCCTCGCGCGAGGGAGGGGGAAGCAATCAGCCCCAGCATTTT